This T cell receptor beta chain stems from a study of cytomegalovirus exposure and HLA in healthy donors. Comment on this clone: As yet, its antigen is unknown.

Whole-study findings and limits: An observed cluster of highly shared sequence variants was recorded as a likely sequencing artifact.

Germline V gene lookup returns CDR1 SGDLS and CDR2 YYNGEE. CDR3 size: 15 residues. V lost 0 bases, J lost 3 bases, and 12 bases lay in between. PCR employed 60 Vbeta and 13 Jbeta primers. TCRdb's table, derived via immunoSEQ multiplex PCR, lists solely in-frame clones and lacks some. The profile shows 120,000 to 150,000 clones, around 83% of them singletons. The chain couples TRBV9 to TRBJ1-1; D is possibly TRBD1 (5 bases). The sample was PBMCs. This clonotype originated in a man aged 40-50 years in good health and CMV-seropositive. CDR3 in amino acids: CASSVEGVRHTEAFF. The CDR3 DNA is TGTGCCAGCAGCGTAGAAGGGGTAAGGCACACTGAAGCTTTCTTT. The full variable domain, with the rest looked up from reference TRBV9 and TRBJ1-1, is DSGVTQTPKHLITATGQRVTLRCSPRSGDLSVYWYQQSLDQGLQFLIQYYNGEERAKGNILERFSAQQFPDLHSELNLSSLELGDSALYFCASSVEGVRHTEAFFGQGTRLTVV.